This TCR beta chain emerged from a study of blood T cell repertoires in COVID-19. The wider study: Italy, Spain and the United States were the sources of the convalescent and acute COVID-19 samples.

The study drew participants aged about 18 to 89 years from some 24 US areas. V dropped 1 base and J dropped 1 base, with 18 bases sitting between them. This CDR3 has 18 residues. CDR1 SEHNR and CDR2 FQNEAQ come from the germline V gene (reference sequence). Repertoires were generated with immunoSEQ multiplex PCR, while TCRdb's copy carries only in-frame clones and drops some. The table shows 250,000 to 350,000 clones, with 70% to 90% occurring only once. The sequenced sample was PBMCs or T cells enriched from blood (not recorded which). The rearrangement joins TRBV7-9 to TRBJ2-3, with D perhaps matching TRBD1 (5 bases). This clonotype was sampled from a woman aged 25 to 39 who had recovered from COVID-19. Here the CDR3 DNA reads TGTGCCAGCAGCTTAGGCAGAGCCACAAGGGGTGGCACAGATACGCAGTATTTT. Its protein is CASSLGRATRGGTDTQYF.